A selection of T cell receptor beta chains follows, all from one sample in a study of blood T cell repertoires in COVID-19. Method: immunoSEQ multiplex PCR; TCRdb's copy keeps in-frame clones and lacks some. Of over 200,000 clones in the sample, roughly 80% are singletons; the top ten hold around 8%. The specimen was peripheral blood. The receptors stem from a woman of 80 years or more with acute or convalescent COVID-19. Each CDR3 is given with its conserved first and last residue. Each record gives: D gene, clone size, V gene, CDR3 length, J gene, CDR3 DNA, CDR3 protein. A D gene is named only where the DNA matches it firmly. Clone size is stated in some rows and not others, as once, few, many or a class when expanded.

d_gene: -; abundance: -; v_gene: TRBV9; len: 16; j_gene: TRBJ1-1; CDR3nt: TGTGCCAGCACCCTAACGGGGGAGCAGGTGAACACTGAAGCTTTCTTT; CDR3aa: CASTLTGEQVNTEAFF
d_gene: -; abundance: -; v_gene: TRBV18; len: 16; j_gene: TRBJ1-2; CDR3nt: TGTGCCAGCTCACCACAGGGTGCAGCGGGCCCCATTGGCTACACCTTC; CDR3aa: CASSPQGAAGPIGYTF
d_gene: -; abundance: once; v_gene: TRBV5-6; len: 17; j_gene: TRBJ1-2; CDR3nt: TGTGCCAGCAGCCCCTGGCTCCTGGGGGCCCGGGACTATGGCTACACCTTC; CDR3aa: CASSPWLLGARDYGYTF
d_gene: -; abundance: -; v_gene: TRBV19; len: 12; j_gene: TRBJ1-2; CDR3nt: TGTGCCAGTAGTATAAGGACTCTAGGCTACACCTTC; CDR3aa: CASSIRTLGYTF
d_gene: -; abundance: -; v_gene: TRBV5-1; len: 16; j_gene: TRBJ2-2; CDR3nt: TGCGCCAGCAGCTTGGATCGGGGTCCCAACACCGGGGAGCTGTTTTTT; CDR3aa: CASSLDRGPNTGELFF
d_gene: TRBD1; abundance: few; v_gene: TRBV28; len: 15; j_gene: TRBJ2-7; CDR3nt: TGTGCCAGCAGTCCGCCCGGGACAGGGACCTACGAGCAGTACTTC; CDR3aa: CASSPPGTGTYEQYF
d_gene: -; abundance: -; v_gene: TRBV11-2; len: 14; j_gene: TRBJ1-2; CDR3nt: TGTGCCAGCAGCTTTGGGAGGACTAACTATGGCTACACCTTC; CDR3aa: CASSFGRTNYGYTF
d_gene: -; abundance: -; v_gene: TRBV30; len: 13; j_gene: TRBJ2-2; CDR3nt: TGTGCCTGGAGCAGGGCGAACACCGGGGAGCTGTTTTTT; CDR3aa: CAWSRANTGELFF
d_gene: -; abundance: -; v_gene: TRBV7-9; len: 16; j_gene: TRBJ1-2; CDR3nt: TGTGCCAGCAGCTTAGGGTCAGTTTCGGTAGCCTATGGCTACACCTTC; CDR3aa: CASSLGSVSVAYGYTF
d_gene: -; abundance: -; v_gene: TRBV5-4; len: 15; j_gene: TRBJ2-1; CDR3nt: TGTGCCAGCAGCTTGGGCGAGGGTTCCTACAATGAGCAGTTCTTC; CDR3aa: CASSLGEGSYNEQFF
d_gene: -; abundance: -; v_gene: TRBV12-3/TRBV12-4; len: 13; j_gene: TRBJ2-4; CDR3nt: TGTGCCAGCAGTCTGCTGACTGGGAACATTCAGTACTTC; CDR3aa: CASSLLTGNIQYF
d_gene: -; abundance: -; v_gene: TRBV2; len: 14; j_gene: TRBJ2-5; CDR3nt: TGTGCCAGCAGTGAGGGCAGCCCACAAGAGACCCAGTACTTC; CDR3aa: CASSEGSPQETQYF
d_gene: TRBD2; abundance: -; v_gene: TRBV20-1; len: 8; j_gene: TRBJ2-1; CDR3nt: TGCAGGGGGACTAGCGGGCTCTTC; CDR3aa: CRGTSGLF
d_gene: TRBD1; abundance: -; v_gene: TRBV6-5; len: 14; j_gene: TRBJ2-5; CDR3nt: TGTGCCAGCAAACTGACAGGGGGATCAGAGACCCAGTACTTC; CDR3aa: CASKLTGGSETQYF
d_gene: TRBD2; abundance: -; v_gene: TRBV7-3; len: 14; j_gene: TRBJ2-3; CDR3nt: TGTGCCAGCAGCCCAACTAGCGGTACAGATACGCAGTATTTT; CDR3aa: CASSPTSGTDTQYF
d_gene: -; abundance: -; v_gene: TRBV2; len: 16; j_gene: TRBJ2-3; CDR3nt: TGTGCCAGCAGGGCGGGACTCCGGGCCGGGACAGATACGCAGTATTTT; CDR3aa: CASRAGLRAGTDTQYF
d_gene: -; abundance: once; v_gene: TRBV7-2; len: 16; j_gene: TRBJ2-3; CDR3nt: TGTGCCAGCAGCCCCGGGGGGAGGGGGGGCACAGATACGCAGTATTTT; CDR3aa: CASSPGGRGGTDTQYF
d_gene: TRBD1; abundance: -; v_gene: TRBV10-1; len: 15; j_gene: TRBJ1-5; CDR3nt: TGCGCCAGCAGTGGGACCGGACAGGGAATTCAGCCCCAGCATTTT; CDR3aa: CASSGTGQGIQPQHF
d_gene: -; abundance: -; v_gene: TRBV28; len: 14; j_gene: TRBJ1-1; CDR3nt: TGTGCCAGCAGTTTTTCAGGAATGAACACTGAAGCTTTCTTT; CDR3aa: CASSFSGMNTEAFF
d_gene: -; abundance: -; v_gene: TRBV2; len: 13; j_gene: TRBJ2-1; CDR3nt: TGTGCCAGCAACCGGATAAGGACTTTCGAGCAGTTCTTC; CDR3aa: CASNRIRTFEQFF
d_gene: TRBD1; abundance: few; v_gene: TRBV5-1; len: 14; j_gene: TRBJ1-3; CDR3nt: TGCGCCAGCAGCTTTGGACAGGGCGGGAACACCATATATTTT; CDR3aa: CASSFGQGGNTIYF
d_gene: -; abundance: -; v_gene: TRBV10-1; len: 17; j_gene: TRBJ1-1; CDR3nt: TGCGCCAGCAGTGAACAGGGCCCCGATAGACCAAACACTGAAGCTTTCTTT; CDR3aa: CASSEQGPDRPNTEAFF
d_gene: -; abundance: -; v_gene: TRBV7-9; len: 12; j_gene: TRBJ2-1; CDR3nt: TGTGCCAGCAGCTTAGAGGAGGGTGAGCAGTTCTTC; CDR3aa: CASSLEEGEQFF
d_gene: -; abundance: few; v_gene: TRBV2; len: 14; j_gene: TRBJ2-3; CDR3nt: TGTGCCAGCAGCTACGGGGGAAAGGCAGATACGCAGTATTTT; CDR3aa: CASSYGGKADTQYF
d_gene: -; abundance: -; v_gene: TRBV7-4; len: 15; j_gene: TRBJ1-5; CDR3nt: TGTGCCAGCAGCTCGGACAAGGATAGCAATCAGCCCCAGCATTTT; CDR3aa: CASSSDKDSNQPQHF
d_gene: -; abundance: -; v_gene: TRBV4-1; len: 16; j_gene: TRBJ2-3; CDR3nt: TGCGCCAGCAGCCAGGCTTGGGGAGCGGTTACAGATACGCAGTATTTT; CDR3aa: CASSQAWGAVTDTQYF
d_gene: TRBD1; abundance: -; v_gene: TRBV18; len: 15; j_gene: TRBJ2-3; CDR3nt: TGTGCCAGCTCACCGGCTCGGACAGGCCTGTATACGCAGTATTTT; CDR3aa: CASSPARTGLYTQYF
d_gene: TRBD2; abundance: -; v_gene: TRBV6-4; len: 16; j_gene: TRBJ2-2; CDR3nt: TGTGCCAGCAGTGACTCCTTAGCGGGGAACACCGGGGAGCTGTTTTTT; CDR3aa: CASSDSLAGNTGELFF
d_gene: TRBD2; abundance: -; v_gene: TRBV3-1/TRBV3-2; len: 20; j_gene: TRBJ2-1; CDR3nt: TGTGCCAGCAGCCAACCGCCGGGCAGCGGGGGGCTGAGCTCCTACAATGAGCAGTTCTTC; CDR3aa: CASSQPPGSGGLSSYNEQFF
d_gene: -; abundance: -; v_gene: TRBV7-2; len: 14; j_gene: TRBJ2-3; CDR3nt: TGTGCCAGCAGCCTAGCCCCGCTAGCAGATACGCAGTATTTT; CDR3aa: CASSLAPLADTQYF
d_gene: TRBD1; abundance: -; v_gene: TRBV6-5; len: 14; j_gene: TRBJ1-4; CDR3nt: TGTGCCAGCAAACAGGGGGCGGATAAGGGAAAACTGTTTTTT; CDR3aa: CASKQGADKGKLFF
d_gene: -; abundance: -; v_gene: TRBV2; len: 13; j_gene: TRBJ2-7; CDR3nt: TGTGCCAGCAGCCCCGAGGTCTCGGCCGAGCAGTACTTC; CDR3aa: CASSPEVSAEQYF
d_gene: -; abundance: -; v_gene: TRBV7-2; len: 15; j_gene: TRBJ2-7; CDR3nt: TGTGCCAGCAGCCCGCGGACATTAAGCTCCTACGAGCAGTACTTC; CDR3aa: CASSPRTLSSYEQYF
d_gene: TRBD2; abundance: -; v_gene: TRBV27; len: 14; j_gene: TRBJ2-7; CDR3nt: TGTGCCAGCCGAGGGGCTAGCGGGGCCTACGAGCAGTACTTC; CDR3aa: CASRGASGAYEQYF
d_gene: TRBD2; abundance: -; v_gene: TRBV9; len: 15; j_gene: TRBJ2-1; CDR3nt: TGTGCCAGCAGCGTAGAGTCTAGCGGGATCCCGGAGCAGTTCTTC; CDR3aa: CASSVESSGIPEQFF
d_gene: -; abundance: -; v_gene: TRBV2; len: 13; j_gene: TRBJ1-1; CDR3nt: TGTGCCAGCAGTCTGGACTTCTACACTGAAGCTTTCTTT; CDR3aa: CASSLDFYTEAFF
d_gene: TRBD2; abundance: -; v_gene: TRBV7-9; len: 17; j_gene: TRBJ2-1; CDR3nt: TGTGCCAGCAGTCCGGGGGGACTAGCGAGCTCCTACAATGAGCAGTTCTTC; CDR3aa: CASSPGGLASSYNEQFF
d_gene: TRBD1; abundance: -; v_gene: TRBV25-1; len: 12; j_gene: TRBJ1-1; CDR3nt: TGTGCCAGCAGTGAACAGGGGGCTGAAGCTTTCTTT; CDR3aa: CASSEQGAEAFF
d_gene: -; abundance: -; v_gene: TRBV6-5; len: 16; j_gene: TRBJ1-3; CDR3nt: TGTGCCAGCAGTTACTCCTGGCCAGGATCTGGAAACACCATATATTTT; CDR3aa: CASSYSWPGSGNTIYF
d_gene: -; abundance: -; v_gene: TRBV9; len: 16; j_gene: TRBJ1-1; CDR3nt: TGTGCCAGCAGCGTAGGATTGGAGGGGAAGAACACTGAAGCTTTCTTT; CDR3aa: CASSVGLEGKNTEAFF
d_gene: -; abundance: -; v_gene: TRBV7-3; len: 13; j_gene: TRBJ1-1; CDR3nt: TGTGCCAGCAGCTCCCAGCGAGGAGCTGAAGCTTTCTTT; CDR3aa: CASSSQRGAEAFF
d_gene: TRBD1; abundance: -; v_gene: TRBV19; len: 17; j_gene: TRBJ1-2; CDR3nt: TGTGCCAGTAGGCCAGGGGGCATTCTAATTAGTAACTATGGCTACACCTTC; CDR3aa: CASRPGGILISNYGYTF
d_gene: -; abundance: few; v_gene: TRBV6-2/TRBV6-3; len: 14; j_gene: TRBJ1-1; CDR3nt: TGTGCCAGCAGTTACCTACAGGTGAACACTGAAGCTTTCTTT; CDR3aa: CASSYLQVNTEAFF
d_gene: TRBD1; abundance: -; v_gene: TRBV6-5; len: 14; j_gene: TRBJ2-5; CDR3nt: TGTGCCAGTAGAAAGGGGGCGCTAGGGGAGACCCAGTACTTC; CDR3aa: CASRKGALGETQYF
d_gene: -; abundance: -; v_gene: TRBV11-3; len: 15; j_gene: TRBJ2-1; CDR3nt: TGTGCCAGCAGCTCCACACAAGTTTCGGGCAATGAGCAGTTCTTC; CDR3aa: CASSSTQVSGNEQFF